This T cell receptor beta chain was sequenced in a study of blood T cell repertoires in COVID-19. Per the study methods: Reference gene primers were amplified, and this amplification served to estimate nucleated cell counts. Libraries were prepared by immunoSEQ multiplex PCR; TCRdb keeps only in-frame clonotypes and omits some of them. That table furnishes V, J and clone size, whereas the DNA furnished D and trimming. The table shows 250,000 to 300,000 clones, with roughly 89% occurring only once. CDR1 and CDR2 (germline): MNHEY, SMNVEV (reference sequence). Trimming cost V 6 bases and J 9 bases, with 21 bases left between them. The CDR3 is 15 residues long.

The TCR sequence derives from a man aged 40-49 years with acute or convalescent COVID-19. The chain is built from TRBV27 and TRBJ2-1; possible D gene TRBD2, 6 bases. The material sequenced was peripheral blood. The DNA of the CDR3 is TGTGCCAGCAGAGGACCCGCGGGGCGATCCGGTGAGCAGTTCTTC. Its translation is CASRGPAGRSGEQFF.